This record covers a single T cell receptor beta chain. Its cognate antigen is unknown. Into CD45RA+ naive and CD45RA-negative memory subsets, the CD4+ cells were split. The data are from a study of shared clonotypes between healthy human individuals. Study results and caveats: Donor clonotype sharing was expected to depend on sequencing depth.

Assay used: immunoSEQ multiplex PCR; TCRdb lists only in-frame clones, some missing. Of roughly 760,000 clones in the sample, approximately 79% were seen once. V was cut by 2 bases and J by 0 bases, with 11 bases left in between. Germline loops: CDR1 MNHNS, CDR2 SASEGT. The CDR3 extends over 16 amino acids. The sequence was collected from a woman in her 30s in good health. The specimen sequenced was memory CD4+ T cells sorted from blood. The subset denotes: CD45RA-negative fraction. The J gene is TRBJ1-5, the V gene TRBV6-1, with D unclear. The CDR3 is CASSELPHLSNQPQHF. For the CDR3, the DNA is TGTGCCAGCAGTGAACTGCCCCACCTTAGCAATCAGCCCCAGCATTTT.